The clone carrying this T cell receptor beta chain was seen at least ten times. The antigen is not known. The sample belongs to a study of T cell repertoires in cytomegalovirus infection. Study overall: Through public TCR beta signatures, both CMV infection and matching HLA type were indicated.

Each CDR3 protein gets one entry after TCRdb re-called the reads with MiXCR. This table has about 320,000 distinct CDR3 sequences, roughly 9.5% appearing once. Regarding the study as a whole: CMV carriers with the relevant HLA were identified by cumulative public TCR beta family frequency. CMV-specific TCR beta clonotypes restricted by HLA-C were the ones dominating the ex vivo response.

The TCR was taken from a human donor in good health (CMV status not recorded). Some clones in this sample may be carry-over from other donors' samples. Sequencing was performed on PBMCs.

The CDR3 reads CASSLAAAGTDTQYF. Written as DNA, the CDR3 is TGTGCCAGCAGCTTAGCCGCGGCGGGGACAGATACGCAGTATTTT. V gene TRBV7-2 combines with J gene TRBJ2-3; tentatively, D is TRBD2 (6 bases). CDR3 length: 15 amino acids. Trimming cost V 0 bases and J 3 bases, with 10 bases left between them. CDR1 and CDR2 from the germline V gene are SGHTA and FQGNSA.